The rows below give T cell receptor beta chains drawn from one sample of a study of regulatory T cells in long-lasting Graves disease. TCRdb re-derived calls from the multiplex PCR reads in MiXCR, one entry per CDR3 protein. There are 300,000 to 350,000 distinct CDR3 sequences in the sample; about 18% occur only once, and 29% lies in the top ten. This specimen was peripheral blood mononuclear cells (PBMCs), taken when the disease was refractory, from a patient treated with antithyroid drugs. The receptors were gathered from a female donor with Graves disease. The CDR3 runs from the conserved cysteine through the conserved F or W. Each record gives: J gene, V gene, clone size, D gene, CDR3 protein, CDR3 DNA. The D gene is left open where the match is weak. For some rows the clone size is stated as once, few or many, or as a class when expanded; others skip it.

J gene: TRBJ2-5; V gene: TRBV6-2/TRBV6-3; clone size: -; D gene: -; CDR3 protein: CASSIQEAQYF; CDR3 DNA: TGCGCCAGCAGCATCCAAGAGGCCCAGTACTTC
J gene: TRBJ1-4; V gene: TRBV30; clone size: many; D gene: -; CDR3 protein: CAWSLKTGGNEKLFF; CDR3 DNA: TGTGCCTGGAGTCTCAAGACGGGGGGGAATGAAAAACTGTTTTTT
J gene: TRBJ2-2; V gene: TRBV20-1; clone size: -; D gene: -; CDR3 protein: CSATTTGELFF; CDR3 DNA: TGCAGTGCAACAACCACCGGGGAGCTGTTTTTT
J gene: TRBJ1-1; V gene: TRBV19; clone size: few; D gene: -; CDR3 protein: CASSIFGRVPTEAFF; CDR3 DNA: TGTGCCAGTAGTATATTCGGCAGGGTCCCCACTGAAGCTTTCTTT
J gene: TRBJ1-4; V gene: TRBV7-9; clone size: many; D gene: TRBD1; CDR3 protein: CASSPRTGVDEKLFF; CDR3 DNA: TGTGCCAGCAGCCCTCGGACAGGGGTGGATGAAAAACTGTTTTTT
J gene: TRBJ1-1; V gene: TRBV19; clone size: -; D gene: -; CDR3 protein: CASSWDLMNTEAFF; CDR3 DNA: TGTGCCAGTAGTTGGGACCTCATGAACACTGAAGCTTTCTTT
J gene: TRBJ1-4; V gene: TRBV7-9; clone size: many; D gene: -; CDR3 protein: CASSLHVGWLDEKLFF; CDR3 DNA: TGTGCCAGCAGCTTGCATGTTGGGTGGTTGGACGAAAAACTGTTTTTT
J gene: TRBJ2-2; V gene: TRBV6-2/TRBV6-3; clone size: many; D gene: TRBD2; CDR3 protein: CASSSWTSGVAGELFF; CDR3 DNA: TGTGCCAGCAGTTCGTGGACTAGCGGGGTTGCCGGGGAGCTGTTTTTT
J gene: TRBJ2-7; V gene: TRBV20-1; clone size: -; D gene: TRBD1; CDR3 protein: CSARAGTGFSSEQYF; CDR3 DNA: TGCAGTGCTAGGGCCGGGACAGGGTTCTCCTCCGAGCAGTACTTC
J gene: TRBJ1-2; V gene: TRBV11-2; clone size: -; D gene: -; CDR3 protein: CASRINRDYGYTF; CDR3 DNA: TGTGCCAGCAGAATTAACAGGGACTATGGCTACACCTTC
J gene: TRBJ2-7; V gene: TRBV5-6; clone size: many; D gene: -; CDR3 protein: CASSYKPAGWGKGSYEQYF; CDR3 DNA: TGTGCCAGCAGCTACAAACCCGCCGGGTGGGGGAAGGGGTCCTACGAGCAGTACTTC
J gene: TRBJ2-5; V gene: TRBV20-1; clone size: few; D gene: TRBD1; CDR3 protein: CSASRLGQGVGETQYF; CDR3 DNA: TGCAGTGCGTCGCGACTAGGACAGGGAGTAGGAGAGACCCAGTACTTC
J gene: TRBJ2-2; V gene: TRBV12-3/TRBV12-4; clone size: few; D gene: -; CDR3 protein: CASSLWSTGELFF; CDR3 DNA: TGTGCCAGCAGTTTATGGTCCACCGGGGAGCTGTTTTTT
J gene: TRBJ2-7; V gene: TRBV13; clone size: few; D gene: -; CDR3 protein: CASSLVGSLNSYEQYF; CDR3 DNA: TGTGCCAGCAGCTTAGTTGGCAGCCTAAACTCCTACGAGCAGTACTTC
J gene: TRBJ2-1; V gene: TRBV7-9; clone size: -; D gene: -; CDR3 protein: CASSTIRESATYNEQFF; CDR3 DNA: TGTGCCAGCAGTACAATTAGGGAGTCCGCAACGTACAATGAGCAGTTCTTC
J gene: TRBJ2-5; V gene: TRBV28; clone size: many; D gene: TRBD1; CDR3 protein: CASSQPYRGGGTQYF; CDR3 DNA: TGTGCCAGCAGTCAACCCTACAGGGGTGGTGGGACCCAGTACTTC
J gene: TRBJ2-7; V gene: TRBV7-9; clone size: many; D gene: -; CDR3 protein: CASSRGGESYEQYF; CDR3 DNA: TGTGCCAGCAGCCGGGGTGGCGAGTCCTACGAGCAGTACTTC
J gene: TRBJ1-4; V gene: TRBV6-1; clone size: many; D gene: -; CDR3 protein: CASSGGSSAANEKLFF; CDR3 DNA: TGTGCCAGCAGTGGCGGGTCCTCCGCGGCTAATGAAAAACTGTTTTTT
J gene: TRBJ1-1; V gene: TRBV9; clone size: few; D gene: TRBD1; CDR3 protein: CASGTGTGHAFF; CDR3 DNA: TGTGCCAGCGGAACCGGGACAGGGCATGCTTTCTTT
J gene: TRBJ2-7; V gene: TRBV28; clone size: many; D gene: -; CDR3 protein: CASSLLGELDEQYF; CDR3 DNA: TGTGCCAGCAGTTTGCTCGGGGAACTCGACGAGCAGTACTTC
J gene: TRBJ1-2; V gene: TRBV28; clone size: -; D gene: -; CDR3 protein: CASSSNYTF; CDR3 DNA: TGTGCCAGCAGCTCCAACTACACCTTC
J gene: TRBJ2-1; V gene: TRBV28; clone size: -; D gene: -; CDR3 protein: CASRGGSYNEQFF; CDR3 DNA: TGTGCCAGCCGAGGGGGCTCCTACAATGAGCAGTTCTTC
J gene: TRBJ1-1; V gene: TRBV7-2; clone size: many; D gene: TRBD1; CDR3 protein: CASSFQTGVLTEAFF; CDR3 DNA: TGTGCCAGCAGCTTCCAGACAGGGGTATTGACTGAAGCTTTCTTT
J gene: TRBJ1-1; V gene: TRBV12-3/TRBV12-4; clone size: many; D gene: -; CDR3 protein: CASSPGLLNTEAFF; CDR3 DNA: TGTGCCAGCAGTCCGGGACTTTTGAACACTGAAGCTTTCTTT
J gene: TRBJ1-2; V gene: TRBV20-1; clone size: -; D gene: TRBD1; CDR3 protein: CSASSQGGYGYTF; CDR3 DNA: TGCAGTGCTAGTTCGCAGGGGGGCTATGGCTACACCTTC
J gene: TRBJ1-1; V gene: TRBV6-1; clone size: many; D gene: -; CDR3 protein: CASSDPGLNTEAFF; CDR3 DNA: TGTGCCAGCAGTGACCCGGGTTTGAACACTGAAGCTTTCTTT
J gene: TRBJ2-7; V gene: TRBV12-3/TRBV12-4; clone size: -; D gene: TRBD1; CDR3 protein: CASSTGTGDPYEQYF; CDR3 DNA: TGTGCCAGCAGTACCGGGACAGGGGACCCCTACGAGCAGTACTTC
J gene: TRBJ2-5; V gene: TRBV20-1; clone size: few; D gene: -; CDR3 protein: CSATMLDRRKETQYF; CDR3 DNA: TGCAGTGCCACCATGCTCGACAGGAGGAAAGAGACCCAGTACTTC
J gene: TRBJ1-1; V gene: TRBV3-1; clone size: many; D gene: -; CDR3 protein: CASSEGVYTEAFF; CDR3 DNA: TGTGCCAGCAGCGAAGGGGTCTACACTGAAGCTTTCTTT
J gene: TRBJ2-5; V gene: TRBV19; clone size: -; D gene: -; CDR3 protein: CASSLSYQETQYF; CDR3 DNA: TGTGCCAGTAGTCTCTCGTACCAAGAGACCCAGTACTTC
J gene: TRBJ1-1; V gene: TRBV19; clone size: once; D gene: TRBD1; CDR3 protein: CASSIVISTGKNTEAFF; CDR3 DNA: TGTGCCAGTAGTATAGTAATCTCGACAGGGAAGAACACTGAAGCTTTCTTT